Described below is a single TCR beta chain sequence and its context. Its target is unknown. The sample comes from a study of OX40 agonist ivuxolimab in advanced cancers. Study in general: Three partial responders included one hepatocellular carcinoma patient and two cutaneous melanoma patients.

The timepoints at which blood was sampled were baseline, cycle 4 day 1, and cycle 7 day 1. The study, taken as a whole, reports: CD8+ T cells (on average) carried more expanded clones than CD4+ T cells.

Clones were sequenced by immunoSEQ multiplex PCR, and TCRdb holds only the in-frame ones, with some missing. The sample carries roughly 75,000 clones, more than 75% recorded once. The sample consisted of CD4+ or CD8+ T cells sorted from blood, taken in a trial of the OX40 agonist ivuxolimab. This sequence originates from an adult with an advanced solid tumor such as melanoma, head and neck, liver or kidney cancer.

The CDR3 DNA follows: TGTGCCAGTCGCCGACAGGGTAATGGGGTAAAATTGGATCAGCCCCAGCATTTT. Amino acid sequence: CASRRQGNGVKLDQPQHF. The gene calls are TRBV21-1 and TRBJ1-5; TRBD1, the table's D call, was not compared with the DNA. TRBV21-1 is deemed a pseudogene. CDR3 length: 18 amino acids.